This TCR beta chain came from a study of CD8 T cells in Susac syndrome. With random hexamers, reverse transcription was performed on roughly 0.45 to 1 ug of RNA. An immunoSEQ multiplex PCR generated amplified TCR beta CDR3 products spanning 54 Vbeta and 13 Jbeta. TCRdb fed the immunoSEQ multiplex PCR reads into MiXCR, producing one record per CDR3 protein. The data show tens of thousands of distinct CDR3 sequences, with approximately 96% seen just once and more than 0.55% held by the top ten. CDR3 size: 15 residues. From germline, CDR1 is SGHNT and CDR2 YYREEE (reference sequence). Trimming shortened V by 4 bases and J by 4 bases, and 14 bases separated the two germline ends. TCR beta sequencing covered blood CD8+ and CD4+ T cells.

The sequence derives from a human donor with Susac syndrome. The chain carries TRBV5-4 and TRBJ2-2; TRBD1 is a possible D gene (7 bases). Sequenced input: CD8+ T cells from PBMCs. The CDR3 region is CASSPGGPVTGELFF. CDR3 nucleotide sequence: TGTGCCAGCAGCCCAGGGGGGCCGGTCACCGGGGAGCTGTTTTTT.